This is a list of T cell receptor delta chains from one sample in a study of γδ T cells in repeated Plasmodium falciparum infection. TCRdb re-processed the multiplex PCR reads using CATT. This table holds 50,000 or so delta-chain clones, about 1.5% found once. The sample comprised gamma-delta T cells from blood. The receptor source for this set is a pool of human donors (malaria-infected and uninfected, not separated). The CDR3 runs from the conserved cysteine through the conserved F or W. D genes are given only for firm matches. Size is omitted from some rows. Given values are once, few, many or a class for expanded clones.

v_gene	j_gene	abundance	d_gene	CDR3nt	CDR3aa
TRDV1	TRDJ1	many	TRDD3	TGTGCTCTTGGGGAAAACACTTCGGGGTACTGGGGGACCTACACCGATAAACTCATCTTT	CALGENTSGYWGTYTDKLIF
TRDV2	TRDJ2	many	.	TGTGCCTGTGACACCGTTGGGGACCAATCTGACAGAGCACAACTCTTCTTT	CACDTVGDQSDRAQLFF
TRDV3	TRDJ1	many	TRDD3	TGTGCCTTTAGAAATGAGATGGTCCGGGGGATACACACCGATAAACTCATCTTT	CAFRNEMVRGIHTDKLIF
TRDV1	TRDJ1	large	.	TGTGCTCTTGGGGTCCTACGTGGGATACTTTACACCGATAAACTCATCTTT	CALGVLRGILYTDKLIF
TRDV2	TRDJ1	large	.	TGTGCCTGTGACACCGTTGGGGGCCGCTACACCGATAAACTCATCTTT	CACDTVGGRYTDKLIF
TRDV1	TRDJ1	many	.	TGTGCTCTTGGGGAACTAGATCTCCCTCGTACCTTAGGATCCTTGTACACCGATAAACTCATCTTT	CALGELDLPRTLGSLYTDKLIF
TRDV1	TRDJ1	many	TRDD3	TGTGCTCTTGGCGACCGCGACTGGGGGATACCCAGAAACACCGATAAACTCATCTTT	CALGDRDWGIPRNTDKLIF
TRDV1	TRDJ1	medium-sized	TRDD3	TGTGCTCTTGGGGAATCAGAGATGCGTACTGGGGGATGGTACACCGATAAACTCATCTTT	CALGESEMRTGGWYTDKLIF
TRDV1	TRDJ1	many	TRDD2	TGTGCTCTTGGGGAACTTATTCCTACGGCTGGGACACCGTCGAAGTACACCGATAAACTCATCTTT	CALGELIPTAGTPSKYTDKLIF
TRDV1	TRDJ1	many	.	TGTGCTCTTGGGGAACGGCCCCTTTATCGCCTTCTGCATGTGGGTGATACGTCCCCCGATAAACTCATCTTT	CALGERPLYRLLHVGDTSPDKLIF
TRDV1	TRDJ1	medium-sized	TRDD3	TGTGCTCTTGGGGAACCACTTCGATGGTACTGGGGGATGCGGAACGATAAACTCATCTTT	CALGEPLRWYWGMRNDKLIF
TRDV1	TRDJ2	medium-sized	.	TGTGCTCTTGGGGAACTAGCTACCACTTTGCGATCGGAACGCCAAAGGGCAGCACAACTCTTCTTT	CALGELATTLRSERQRAAQLFF
TRDV1	TRDJ1	medium-sized	.	TGTGCTCTTGGGGACGTGGTTCCTACGCTACTGGGGGCTCCCGATAAACTCATCTTT	CALGDVVPTLLGAPDKLIF
TRDV2	TRDJ1	medium-sized	TRDD3	TGTGCCTGTGACAAATTGGGCCTGGGGATACCAGGGTCGAACACCGATAAACTCATCTTT	CACDKLGLGIPGSNTDKLIF
TRDV2	TRDJ1	many	TRDD3	TGTGCCTGTTTGCTACTGGGGGATAAATCGGGCGATAAACTCATCTTT	CACLLLGDKSGDKLIF
TRDV2	TRDJ1	few	TRDD3	TGTGCCTGTGACAGTCTCCTTTCTACTGGGGGATACGTCACCGATAAACTCATCTTT	CACDSLLSTGGYVTDKLIF
TRDV2	TRDJ1	many	.	TGTGCCTGTGACACCGTGGCGCCCCAGAACACCGATAAACTCATCTTT	CACDTVAPQNTDKLIF
TRDV1	TRDJ2	medium-sized	.	TGTGCTCTTGGGGAACCTCTCCTAAGTGGGATTTACGATGAGACAGCACAACTCTTCTTT	CALGEPLLSGIYDETAQLFF
TRDV1	TRDJ1	many	TRDD3	TGTGCTCTTGGGGCCCGCCTTCCTACCAATAAACTGGGGGATACGGAGGTCAGATCCGATAACCTCATCTTT	CALGARLPTNKLGDTEVRSDNLIF
TRDV1	TRDJ1	.	TRDD3	TGTGCTCTTGGGGAACTAGTAACCGGATACTGGGGGAATGGAGGGACCGATAAACTCATCTTT	CALGELVTGYWGNGGTDKLIF
TRDV2	TRDJ1	medium-sized	TRDD3	TGTGCCTGTGACACACTGGGGGATACCCGGACCGATAAACTCATCTTT	CACDTLGDTRTDKLIF
TRDV1	TRDJ1	many	.	TGTGCTCTTGGGGAACCCCCCCCTCTCGCCTCATTTCGGGTAGGCGGGATGGCCCACCACACCGATAAACTCATCTTT	CALGEPPPLASFRVGGMAHHTDKLIF
TRDV1	TRDJ1	medium-sized	.	TGTGCTCTTGGGGACGCCCGCCTCCTGACCGTGTACACCGATAAACTCATCTTT	CALGDARLLTVYTDKLIF
TRDV2	TRDJ1	many	TRDD3	TGTGCCTGTGAACAGGTACGGGGGAAGACTGGGGGACCAGGGAACACCGATAAACTCATCTTT	CACEQVRGKTGGPGNTDKLIF
TRDV1	TRDJ1	many	TRDD3	TGTGCTCTTGGTCCACGGCGGGGATACGAGATGGTAGGTACCGATAAACTCATCTTT	CALGPRRGYEMVGTDKLIF
TRDV2	TRDJ1	many	.	TGTGCCTGTGACACCATTATTCGAACCGATAAACTCATCTTT	CACDTIIRTDKLIF
TRDV1	TRDJ1	medium-sized	.	TGTGCTCTTGGGGAGCTTCCGATACCGGGTAAACTCATCTTT	CALGELPIPGKLIF
TRDV2	TRDJ1	many	.	TGTGCCTGTGACAGTCTCGAGGACCCCGATAAACTCATCTTT	CACDSLEDPDKLIF
TRDV1	TRDJ1	many	TRDD3	TGTGCTCTTGGGGAACTGGGCGGCCTACAATATATCGAGGATACGAACGATAAACTCATCTTT	CALGELGGLQYIEDTNDKLIF
TRDV1	TRDJ1	many	.	TGTGCTCTTGGGGAACCGCCTTCCTACACGAAATTTGGTGGGGGATACACCAACAATAAACTCATCTTT	CALGEPPSYTKFGGGYTNNKLIF
TRDV2	TRDJ1	many	TRDD3	TGTGCCTGTGACGTGGTGGGGATACAAACCGATAAACTCATCTTT	CACDVVGIQTDKLIF
TRDV1	TRDJ1	many	TRDD3	TGTGCTCTTGGGGAACCCCAGTATACGCCCTCCTACTGGGGGATACAAAAACTCATCTTT	CALGEPQYTPSYWGIQKLIF
TRDV2	TRDJ1	many	TRDD3	TGTGCCTGTGACACGTGGGGGATAAGCGATAAACTCATCTTT	CACDTWGISDKLIF
TRDV2	TRDJ1	large	.	TGTGCCTGTGACACCGTGGGACAGCCAGACCACACCGATAAACTCATCTTT	CACDTVGQPDHTDKLIF
TRDV2	TRDJ1	many	TRDD3	TGTGCCTGTGACACCCTTTCTGGGGGATACCAAAGGGGCGATAAACTCATCTTT	CACDTLSGGYQRGDKLIF
TRDV2	TRDJ1	many	TRDD3	TGTGCCTGTGACACTCTACTGGGGGACACCGATAAACTCATCTTT	CACDTLLGDTDKLIF
TRDV1	TRDJ1	many	.	TGTGCTCTTGGGGAACCGGGCCTTCCTACAGGGTCCCTTACGTACGGATTGGGGGATAAGGATTCCGGCACCGATAAACTCATCTTT	CALGEPGLPTGSLTYGLGDKDSGTDKLIF
TRDV1	TRDJ1	many	TRDD3	TGTGCTCTTGGGGAACGTCCGAGGGCTACACTGGGGGGACACACCGACCCAACCGATAAACTCATCTTT	CALGERPRATLGGHTDPTDKLIF
TRDV1	TRDJ1	many	TRDD3	TGTGCTCTTGGGAACTCGGTACTGGGGGATAGGGGGTACACCGATAAACTCATCTTT	CALGNSVLGDRGYTDKLIF
TRDV1	TRDJ1	many	TRDD3	TGTGCTCTTGGGGAACAGAGCTTCCTACTAGAGTACTGGGGGATACGCAGGGGGGGTACCGATAAACTCATCTTT	CALGEQSFLLEYWGIRRGGTDKLIF
TRDV1	TRDJ1	medium-sized	.	TGTGCTCTTGGGGAGCCGAGATCTCCTTGCGGAGACACCGATAAACTCATCTTT	CALGEPRSPCGDTDKLIF
TRDV1	TRDJ1	many	TRDD3	TGTGCTCTTTGGGAACCCCACTTACCCCCTCCGTACTGGGGGTCCAACACCGATAAACTCATCTTT	CALWEPHLPPPYWGSNTDKLIF
TRDV1	TRDJ1	many	TRDD3	TGTGCTCTTGGGGAAAGGGTTCTGGGTTTCGGTCCTCCCGTACTGGGGGACCCCTACACCGATAAACTCATCTTT	CALGERVLGFGPPVLGDPYTDKLIF
TRDV1	TRDJ1	many	.	TGTGCTCTTGGGGAACTGCCGAGGCTGGGGTTACTAAACTACCTGAAACTCATCTTT	CALGELPRLGLLNYLKLIF
TRDV3	TRDJ1	medium-sized	TRDD2	TGTGCCTTTAGTCCTTCCTACGGCCTCGATAAACTCATCTTT	CAFSPSYGLDKLIF
TRDV1	TRDJ1	.	TRDD3	TGTGCTCTTGGGGCTTTTCCTGCGAATGGGGGATACGGGACAGGACCGCAGTACACCGATAAACTCATCTTT	CALGAFPANGGYGTGPQYTDKLIF
TRDV1	TRDJ1	medium-sized	TRDD3	TGTGCTCTTGGTCTTGTTCATAGTGGAAAGGGCTGGGGGATACTGATCACCGATAAACTCATCTTT	CALGLVHSGKGWGILITDKLIF
TRDV1	TRDJ1	many	TRDD3	TGTGCTCTTGGGGAATTCCCTCATATCTGGGGGATACGGGAATACACCGATAAACTCATCTTT	CALGEFPHIWGIREYTDKLIF
TRDV1	TRDJ1	many	TRDD3	TGTGCTCTTGGGGAACAAGGTTTTTCCCGGGGGATACCTTACCCTCCTACGTACACCGATAAACTCATCTTT	CALGEQGFSRGIPYPPTYTDKLIF
TRDV1	TRDJ1	many	.	TGTGCTCTTGGGGAATCGAGGTCGAATAACCTCTGGGGATCCGTGGGCACCGATAAACTCATCTTT	CALGESRSNNLWGSVGTDKLIF
TRDV1	TRDJ1	many	TRDD3	TGTGCTCTTGGGGAACTAACCCGTACGACTTACTGGGGGATACATGTCCCCGATAAACTCATCTTT	CALGELTRTTYWGIHVPDKLIF
TRDV1	TRDJ3	many	TRDD3	TGTGCTCTTGGGCGAACGTGGGGGATACGCGTTTCGAGCTCCTGGGACACCCGACAGATGTTTTTC	CALGRTWGIRVSSSWDTRQMFF
TRDV1	TRDJ1	medium-sized	TRDD3	TGTGCTCTTGGCCCCCTGGGGGTTGAGCACACCGATAAACTCATCTTT	CALGPLGVEHTDKLIF
TRDV2	TRDJ1	many	.	TGTGCCTGTGACACAGGGCCGAGAACCTACACCGATAAACTCATCTTT	CACDTGPRTYTDKLIF
TRDV1	TRDJ1	many	TRDD3	TGTGCTCTTCTACGCTGGGGGATCACCTACACCGATAAACTCATCTTT	CALLRWGITYTDKLIF